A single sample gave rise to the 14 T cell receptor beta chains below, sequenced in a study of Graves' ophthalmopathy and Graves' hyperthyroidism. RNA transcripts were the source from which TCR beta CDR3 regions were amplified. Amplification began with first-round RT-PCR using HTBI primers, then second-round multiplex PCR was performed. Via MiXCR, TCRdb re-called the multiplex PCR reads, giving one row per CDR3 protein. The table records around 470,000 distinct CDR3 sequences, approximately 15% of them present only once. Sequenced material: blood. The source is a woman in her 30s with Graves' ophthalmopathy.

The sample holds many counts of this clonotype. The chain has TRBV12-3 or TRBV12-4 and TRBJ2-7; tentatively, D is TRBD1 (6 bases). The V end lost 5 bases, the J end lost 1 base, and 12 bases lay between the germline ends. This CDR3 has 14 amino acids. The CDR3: CASSKDSLSYEQYF. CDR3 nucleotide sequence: TGTGCCAGCAGTAAGGACAGCCTGTCCTACGAGCAGTACTTC.

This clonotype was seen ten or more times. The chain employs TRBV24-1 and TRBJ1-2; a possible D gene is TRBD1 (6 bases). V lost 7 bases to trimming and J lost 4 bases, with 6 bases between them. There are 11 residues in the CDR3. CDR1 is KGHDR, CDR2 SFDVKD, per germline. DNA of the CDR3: TGTGCCACCAGGGACAGCTATGGCTACACCTTC. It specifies CATRDSYGYTF.

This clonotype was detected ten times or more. Here the CDR3 DNA reads TGCAGTGCTAGGTCGTTAGACTATACCTACGAGCAGTACTTC. Amino acids: CSARSLDYTYEQYF. The rearrangement joins TRBV20-1 to TRBJ2-7; D is possibly TRBD2 (5 bases). This CDR3 is 14 amino acids long. Trimming stripped 3 bases from V and 2 bases from J, with 14 bases between. CDR1 DFQATT and CDR2 SNEGSKA come from the germline V gene (reference sequence).

The CDR3: CASSPVADSPLHF. The CDR3 DNA sequence: TGTGCCAGCAGCCCCGTGGCAGATTCACCCCTCCACTTT. The chain has TRBV7-2 and TRBJ1-6; D remains unclear. Germline CDR1 SGHTA, CDR2 FQGNSA. This CDR3 has 13 residues. V was clipped by 5 bases and J by 8 bases, with 10 bases between them.

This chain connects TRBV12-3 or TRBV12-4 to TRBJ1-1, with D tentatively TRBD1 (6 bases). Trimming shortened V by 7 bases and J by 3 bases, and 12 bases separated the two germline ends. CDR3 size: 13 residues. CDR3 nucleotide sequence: TGTGCCAGCACTGGACAGCGGGACACTGAAGCTTTCTTT. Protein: CASTGQRDTEAFF.

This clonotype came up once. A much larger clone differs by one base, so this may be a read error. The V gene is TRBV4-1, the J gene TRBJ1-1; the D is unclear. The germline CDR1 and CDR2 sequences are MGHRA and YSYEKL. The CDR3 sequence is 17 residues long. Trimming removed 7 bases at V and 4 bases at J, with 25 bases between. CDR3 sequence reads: CASNHPVAGKRFTEAFF. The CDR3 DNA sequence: TGCGCCAGCAACCACCCCGTAGCAGGAAAGCGTTTCACTGAAGCTTTCTTT.

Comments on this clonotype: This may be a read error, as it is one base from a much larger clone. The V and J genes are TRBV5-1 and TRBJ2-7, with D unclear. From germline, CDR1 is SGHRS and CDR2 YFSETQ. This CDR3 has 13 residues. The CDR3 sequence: CASSLGSDPELYF. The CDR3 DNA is TGCGCCAGCAGCTTGGGATCAGATCCGGAGCTGTACTTC. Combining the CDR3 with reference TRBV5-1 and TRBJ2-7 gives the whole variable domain KAGVTQTPRYLIKTRGQQVTLSCSPISGHRSVSWYQQTPGQGLQFLFEYFSETQRNKGNFPGRFSGRQFSNSRSEMNVSTLELGDSALYLCASSLGSDPELYFGPGTRLTVT.

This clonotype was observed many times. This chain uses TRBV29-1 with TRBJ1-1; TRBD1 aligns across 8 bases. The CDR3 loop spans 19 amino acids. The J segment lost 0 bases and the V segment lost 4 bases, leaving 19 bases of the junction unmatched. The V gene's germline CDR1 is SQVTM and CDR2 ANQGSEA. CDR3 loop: CSVVLAYVQGVFMNTEAFF. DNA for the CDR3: TGCAGCGTTGTGTTGGCGTACGTACAGGGGGTATTCATGAACACTGAAGCTTTCTTT.

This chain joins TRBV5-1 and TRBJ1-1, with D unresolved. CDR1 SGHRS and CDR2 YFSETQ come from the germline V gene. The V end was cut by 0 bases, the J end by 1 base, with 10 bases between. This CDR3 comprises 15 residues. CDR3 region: CASSLDPGWNTEAFF. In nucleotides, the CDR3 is TGCGCCAGCAGCTTGGATCCGGGATGGAACACTGAAGCTTTCTTT.

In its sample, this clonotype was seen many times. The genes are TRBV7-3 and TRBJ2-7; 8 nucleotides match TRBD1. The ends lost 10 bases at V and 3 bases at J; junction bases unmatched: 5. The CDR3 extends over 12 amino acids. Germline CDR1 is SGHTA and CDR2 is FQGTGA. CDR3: CAIPTGGYEQYF. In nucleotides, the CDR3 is TGTGCCATCCCCACAGGGGGCTACGAGCAGTACTTC.

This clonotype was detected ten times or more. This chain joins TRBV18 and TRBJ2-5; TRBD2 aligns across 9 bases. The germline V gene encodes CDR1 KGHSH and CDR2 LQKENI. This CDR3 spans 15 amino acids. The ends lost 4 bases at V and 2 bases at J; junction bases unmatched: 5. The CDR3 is CASSRPGLAQETQYF. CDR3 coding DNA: TGTGCCAGCTCACGACCGGGACTAGCACAAGAGACCCAGTACTTC.

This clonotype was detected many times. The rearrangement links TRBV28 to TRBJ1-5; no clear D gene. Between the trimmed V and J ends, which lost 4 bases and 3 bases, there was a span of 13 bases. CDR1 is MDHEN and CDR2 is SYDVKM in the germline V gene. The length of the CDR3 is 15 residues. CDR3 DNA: TGTGCCAGCAGTTGGGTTGGGCAGGTCAATCAGCCCCAGCATTTT. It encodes CASSWVGQVNQPQHF.

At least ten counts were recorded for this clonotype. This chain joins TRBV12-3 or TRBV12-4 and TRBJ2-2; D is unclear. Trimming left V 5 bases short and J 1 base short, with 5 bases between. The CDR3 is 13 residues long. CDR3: CASSIGNTGELFF. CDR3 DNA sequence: TGTGCCAGCAGTATAGGGAACACCGGGGAGCTGTTTTTT.

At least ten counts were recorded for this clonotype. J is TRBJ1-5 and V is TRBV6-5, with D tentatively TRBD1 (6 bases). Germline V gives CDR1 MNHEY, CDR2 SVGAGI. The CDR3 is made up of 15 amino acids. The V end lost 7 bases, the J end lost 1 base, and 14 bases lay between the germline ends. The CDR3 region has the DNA TGTGCCAGCAAAGCACAGGGACTGAGCAATCAGCCCCAGCATTTT. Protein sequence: CASKAQGLSNQPQHF.